Shown below are 5 T cell receptor beta chains from a single sample sequenced in a study of tumor-infiltrating lymphocytes in primary liver carcinoma. Co-extraction of RNA and DNA was performed on roughly 17-32 mg of unsorted bulk tissue. Total RNA (around 500 ng) served as template for TCR beta cDNA synthesis primed by a constant-region primer. Researchers made the TCR beta libraries by running three nested multiplex PCR rounds with slightly modified ARM-PCR. The first two PCR rounds used TRBV1-TRBV30 primers with a Cbeta primer, approximately 9 cycles each. TCRdb passed the multiplex PCR reads through MiXCR, listing each CDR3 protein once. The table includes around 71,000 distinct CDR3 sequences, 71% detected once. The sample comprised liver tumor tissue from sampling region 4. The subset: tumor region T4, right-lateral pole. These receptor sequences come from a woman aged 55-69 years with primary liver carcinoma and hepatitis B virus infection.

A note on this clonotype: At one end, the junction sequence differs from germline, possibly due to a read error. This sequence joins TRBV29-1 and TRBJ2-7; 8 nucleotides match TRBD1. Germline CDR1 and CDR2: SQVTM and ANQGSEA. The CDR3 length is 14 residues. The CDR3 region has the DNA TGCAGTGTTGAAGACAGGGGACCACCCTACGAGCAGTACTTC. It yields the protein CSVEDRGPPYEQYF.

Notes on this clonotype: The junction shows a germline mismatch at one end, possibly a read error. V and J are TRBV10-1 and TRBJ2-5; 9 nucleotides match TRBD2. Germline loops: CDR1 WNHNN, CDR2 SYGVQD (reference sequence). The CDR3 is 15 residues long. The CDR3 loop is CTSSESTSGRETQYF. DNA for the CDR3: TGTACCAGCAGTGAGTCTACCAGCGGGAGGGAGACCCAGTACTTC.

To note about this clonotype: The junction and the germline gene differ at one end; a read error may be behind it. The rearrangement uses TRBV6-4 and TRBJ2-3; D is uncertain. The germline V gene has CDR1 MRHNA and CDR2 SNTAGT. There are 15 residues in the CDR3. The CDR3 coding sequence is TGTGCCAGTAGTGACTCGAGGATAGACATCGATACGCAGTATTTT. This codes for CASSDSRIDIDTQYF.

At least ten counts were recorded for this clonotype. The chain recombines TRBV28 with TRBJ1-1; D possibly corresponds to TRBD1 (5 bases). V shed 5 bases and J shed 0 bases, with 13 bases lying between them. The V gene's germline CDR1 is MDHEN and CDR2 SYDVKM. The CDR3 sequence is 15 residues long. CDR3 DNA sequence: TGTGCCAGCAGTGGAAGGACACCAGTGAACACTGAAGCTTTCTTT. It specifies CASSGRTPVNTEAFF.

Points on this clonotype: The CDR3 does not end in the conserved phenylalanine or tryptophan, so this is likely a read error. Because the CDR3's place on the DNA is in doubt, the DNA is left out and the CDR3 is given as listed by TCRdb. The gene calls are TRBV11-2 and TRBJ2-7; TRBD1 is the table's D call and was not checked against the DNA. The CDR3 extends over 15 residues, inclusive of both ends. Per germline, CDR1 SGHAT and CDR2 FQNNGV. This chain's CDR3 is CASTPIPPGTYGQYL.